What follows are 19 T cell receptor beta chains derived from one specimen sequenced in a study of cytotoxic CD8 clonotypes in ibrutinib-treated CLL. Profiled with immunoSEQ multiplex PCR; TCRdb holds only in-frame clones, not every one. This table has around 140,000 clones, roughly 88% appearing once. The material sequenced was PBMCs, taken after 24 months of ibrutinib treatment. These receptors were taken from a human donor with chronic lymphocytic leukemia.

The DNA for the CDR3 is TGTGCTAGTGCCCTGGGTATAGGGGGAAATCAGCCCCAGCATTTT. Translation gives CASALGIGGNQPQHF. The V and J genes are TRBV12-5 and TRBJ1-5, with D tentatively TRBD1 (6 bases). The CDR3 runs to 15 residues. Germline assignment: CDR1 LGHNT and CDR2 FRNRAP. Trimming left V 7 bases short and J 4 bases short, with 17 bases between.

The rearrangement links TRBV7-2 to TRBJ2-2; TRBD1 agrees at 7 bases. J gave up 6 bases and V 5 bases, and 9 bases lay outside the gene matches. The CDR3 contains 15 residues. CDR1 is SGHTA and CDR2 is FQGNSA in the germline V gene. The CDR3 sequence: CASSTNTGVAGELFF. CDR3 DNA sequence: TGTGCCAGCAGCACAAACACAGGGGTGGCCGGGGAGCTGTTTTTT. The full variable domain, its missing parts supplied by reference TRBV7-2 and TRBJ2-2, is GAGVSQSPSNKVTEKGKDVELRCDPISGHTALYWYRQSLGQGLEFLIYFQGNSAPDKSGLPSDRFSAERTGGSVSTLTIQRTQQEDSAVYLCASSTNTGVAGELFFGEGSRLTVL.

The chain has TRBV19 and TRBJ2-1, with 12 bases lining up with TRBD2. The V gene's germline CDR1 is LNHDA and CDR2 SQIVND (reference sequence). This CDR3 has 14 amino acids. Trimming took 6 bases from V and 6 from J; bases not matched to a gene: 3. The CDR3 spells CASSLGLAGNEQFF. As DNA, the CDR3 is TGTGCCAGTAGCCTGGGACTAGCGGGCAATGAGCAGTTCTTC.

This rearrangement joins TRBV6-1 to TRBJ2-2; 13 bases agree with TRBD2. The CDR3 has 16 residues. Germline lookup yields CDR1 MNHNS and CDR2 SASEGT. The V segment lost 3 bases and the J segment 6 bases; nucleotides outside the gene matches: 4. CDR3 loop: CASSEQTSGRSGELFF. In DNA, the CDR3 is TGTGCCAGCAGTGAGCAGACTAGCGGGAGGTCCGGGGAGCTGTTTTTT.

V and J are TRBV11-2 and TRBJ2-7; 9 bases line up with TRBD2. The CDR3 loop spans 14 amino acids. V gave up 3 bases and J gave up 9 bases; unmatched junction bases: 9. Germline V CDR1 and CDR2: SGHAT, FQNNGV. CDR3 nucleotides: TGTGCCAGCAGCTTCCGACTAGCGGATACTGGGCAGTACTTC. It specifies CASSFRLADTGQYF.

This rearrangement joins TRBV5-6 to TRBJ1-2; the match to TRBD1 covers 7 bases. Germline lookup yields CDR1 SGHDT and CDR2 YYEEEE. There are 15 residues in the CDR3. V lost 3 bases to trimming and J lost 7 bases; unmatched junction nucleotides: 12. The CDR3 sequence: CASSSPTGLGGGYTF. CDR3 DNA: TGTGCCAGCAGCTCGCCGACAGGGCTAGGGGGTGGCTACACCTTC.

V is TRBV6-5 and J is TRBJ2-2; 7 bases are shared with TRBD1. Losses at the gene ends were 8 bases for V and 3 bases for J; bases not matched to a gene: 9. From germline, CDR1 is MNHEY and CDR2 SVGAGI. The CDR3 is made up of 15 amino acids. This CDR3 is CASRFRQGDTGELFF. As DNA, the CDR3 is TGTGCCAGCCGGTTCCGACAGGGTGACACCGGGGAGCTGTTTTTT.

J is TRBJ1-1 and V is TRBV2; D might be TRBD1 (6 bases). Germline V gene lookup returns CDR1 SNHLY and CDR2 FYNNEI. The CDR3 loop spans 13 amino acids. Trimming stripped 6 bases from V and 11 bases from J, with 19 bases between. The CDR3 reads CASSGDTVGGAFF. CDR3 nucleotide sequence: TGTGCCAGCAGCGGGGACACGGTGGGGGGCGCTTTCTTT.

V usage is TRBV9 and J usage is TRBJ2-1; D is possibly TRBD2 (6 bases). V dropped 4 bases and J dropped 9 bases, with 23 bases sitting between them. The CDR3 is 16 amino acids. Germline V gene lookup returns CDR1 SGDLS and CDR2 YYNGEE. The CDR3 sequence: CASSLYGTAPPGEQFF. The CDR3 DNA reads TGTGCCAGCAGCCTCTACGGGACTGCCCCCCCTGGTGAGCAGTTCTTC.

The V and J genes are TRBV9 and TRBJ1-2; TRBD1 matches 7 bases. The CDR3 has 16 residues. The V gene's germline CDR1 is SGDLS and CDR2 YYNGEE. Losses at the gene ends were 2 bases for V and 4 bases for J; bases not matched to a gene: 11. The CDR3: CASSVERQGRSYGYTF. CDR3 coding DNA: TGTGCCAGCAGCGTCGAGAGACAGGGACGGAGCTATGGCTACACCTTC.

The chain joins TRBV4-3 to TRBJ2-1; tentatively, D is TRBD2 (6 bases). The CDR3 sequence is 18 residues long. Germline V gives CDR1 LGHNA, CDR2 YSLEER. With 1 base removed from V and 9 bases from J, the gap between germline ends came to 25 bases. CDR3: CASSQGGRRLVNHPEQFF. In nucleotides, the CDR3 is TGCGCCAGCAGCCAAGGTGGTCGCAGACTAGTAAACCACCCTGAGCAGTTCTTC.

The chain couples TRBV28 to TRBJ2-7; D ambiguous. Trimming took off 2 bases at V and 0 bases at J, with 11 bases between the two ends. The CDR3 is 15 residues long. CDR1 is MDHEN and CDR2 is SYDVKM in the germline V gene. The CDR3, as DNA: TGTGCCAGCAGTTTAGTGCAGGTAGCCTCCTACGAGCAGTACTTC. Translated: CASSLVQVASYEQYF.

The chain has TRBV6-1 and TRBJ1-2; 9 nucleotides line up with TRBD1. V gave up 4 bases and J gave up 5 bases; unmatched junction bases: 5. Germline V CDR1 and CDR2: MNHNS, SASEGT. The CDR3 loop spans 14 amino acids. The CDR3, as DNA: TGTGCCAGCAGTGCGGGACAGGGCCGGTATGGCTACACCTTC. Residues: CASSAGQGRYGYTF.

V is TRBV28 and J is TRBJ1-2, with 10 bases identical to TRBD1. Germline CDR1 reads MDHEN; CDR2 reads SYDVKM. The CDR3 is 14 amino acids. Trimming removed 5 bases from V and 8 bases from J; junction bases left unmatched: 8. The CDR3 loop reads CASSTRQGAQGYTF. The CDR3 DNA reads TGTGCCAGCAGTACCCGACAGGGGGCGCAGGGCTACACCTTC.

The chain employs TRBV18 and TRBJ1-1, with D perhaps matching TRBD1 (5 bases). Germline CDR1 and CDR2: KGHSH and LQKENI. The V gene lost 4 bases and the J gene lost 3 bases, with 12 bases spanning the gap. The CDR3 covers 14 residues. This CDR3 reads CASSLGGADTEAFF. CDR3 DNA sequence: TGTGCCAGCTCACTCGGGGGTGCGGACACTGAAGCTTTCTTT.

The V gene is TRBV5-8, the J gene TRBJ2-2; TRBD2 agrees at 13 bases. J lost 4 bases, V lost 4 bases, and 7 bases had no gene match. Germline V CDR1 and CDR2: SGHTS, YDEGEE. The CDR3 has 17 residues. CDR3: CASSRAGTSGTTGELFF. CDR3 bases: TGTGCCAGCAGCCGGGCGGGGACTAGCGGGACCACCGGGGAGCTGTTTTTT.

The chain employs TRBV7-2 and TRBJ1-2, with a possible D match to TRBD1 (5 bases). Germline V lookup: CDR1 SGHTA, CDR2 FQGNSA. Trimming removed 5 bases from V and 5 bases from J, with 15 bases in between. The length of the CDR3 is 14 residues. CDR3: CASSRPGRGYGYTF. Here the CDR3 DNA reads TGTGCCAGCAGCCGACCAGGGAGAGGATATGGCTACACCTTC. Based on the CDR3 plus reference TRBV7-2 and TRBJ1-2, the full variable domain is GAGVSQSPSNKVTEKGKDVELRCDPISGHTALYWYRQSLGQGLEFLIYFQGNSAPDKSGLPSDRFSAERTGGSVSTLTIQRTQQEDSAVYLCASSRPGRGYGYTFGSGTRLTVV.

V gene TRBV27 combines with J gene TRBJ2-2, with TRBD1 identical over 10 bases. The J segment lost 5 bases and the V segment lost 1 base, leaving 4 bases of the junction unmatched. CDR1 is MNHEY and CDR2 is SMNVEV in the germline V gene (reference sequence). The length of the CDR3 is 16 residues. The CDR3 region has the DNA TGTGCCAGCAGTTTATGGACAGGGGGGAATACCGGGGAGCTGTTTTTT. Translating it yields CASSLWTGGNTGELFF.

The rearrangement uses TRBV7-9 and TRBJ1-2, with TRBD1 as a possible D gene (5 bases). Germline CDR1 is SEHNR and CDR2 is FQNEAQ (reference sequence). The V end lost 4 bases, the J end lost 7 bases, and 10 bases lay between the germline ends. The CDR3 sequence is 12 residues long. Written as DNA, the CDR3 is TGTGCCAGCAGCTCAGGGTCCGGTGGCTACACCTTC. Translating gives CASSSGSGGYTF.